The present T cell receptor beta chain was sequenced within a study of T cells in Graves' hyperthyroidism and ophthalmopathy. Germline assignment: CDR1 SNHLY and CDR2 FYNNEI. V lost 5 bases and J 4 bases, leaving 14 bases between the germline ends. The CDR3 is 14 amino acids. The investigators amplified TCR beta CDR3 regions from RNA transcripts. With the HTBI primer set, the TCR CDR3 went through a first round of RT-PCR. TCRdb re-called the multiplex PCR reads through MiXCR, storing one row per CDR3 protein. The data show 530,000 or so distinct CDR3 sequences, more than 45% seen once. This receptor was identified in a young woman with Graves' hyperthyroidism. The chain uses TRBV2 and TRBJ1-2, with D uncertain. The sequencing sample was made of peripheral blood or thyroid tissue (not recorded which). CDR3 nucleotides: TGTGCCAGCAGTACCCGTGGGCTGTTCTATGGCTACACCTTC. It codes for CASSTRGLFYGYTF. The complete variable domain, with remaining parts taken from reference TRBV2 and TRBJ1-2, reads EPEVTQTPSHQVTQMGQEVILRCVPISNHLYFYWYRQILGQKVEFLVSFYNNEISEKSEIFDDQFSVERPDGSNFTLKIRSTKLEDSAMYFCASSTRGLFYGYTFGSGTRLTVV.